Sequencing of this T cell receptor beta chain was carried out in a study of HIV-infected patients and healthy controls. This CDR3 has 14 residues. V shed 3 bases, J shed 5 bases, and the junction held 7 bases outside the gene matches. TCRdb fed the 5' RACE reads into MiXCR, producing one record per CDR3 protein. The sample holds fewer than 20,000 distinct CDR3 sequences, roughly 20% seen once. The specimen sequenced was CD8+ T cells from blood. V and J are TRBV12-3 or TRBV12-4 and TRBJ2-7, with 7 bases that match TRBD2. The sequence was obtained from a human donor in good health. CDR3: CASSLGLLRNEQYF. The CDR3 bases are TGTGCCAGCAGTTTGGGACTACTCCGCAACGAGCAGTACTTC.